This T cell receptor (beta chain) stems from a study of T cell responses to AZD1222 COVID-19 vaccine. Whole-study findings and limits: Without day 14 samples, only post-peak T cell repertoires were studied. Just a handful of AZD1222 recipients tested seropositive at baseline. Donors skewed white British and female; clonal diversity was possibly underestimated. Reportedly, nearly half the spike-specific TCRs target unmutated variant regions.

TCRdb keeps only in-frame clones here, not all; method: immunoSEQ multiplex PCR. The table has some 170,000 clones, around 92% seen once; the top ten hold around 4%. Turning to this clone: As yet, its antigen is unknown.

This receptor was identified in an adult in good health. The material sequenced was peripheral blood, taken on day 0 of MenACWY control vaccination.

CDR3 bases: TGTGCCAGCAGCGTTGGAGGGGGCTCCTCTCAGCCCCAGCATTTT. Its translation: CASSVGGGSSQPQHF. The chain combines TRBV9 with TRBJ1-5; 7 positions agree with TRBD1. With 2 bases clipped from V and 6 bases from J, the junction kept 8 bases outside the gene matches. CDR1 and CDR2 (germline): SGDLS, YYNGEE. The CDR3 totals 15 residues.